The 14 T cell receptor beta chains reported below all come from one sample, sequenced in a study of blood T cell repertoires in COVID-19. The table came from immunoSEQ multiplex PCR; TCRdb's copy has only in-frame clones and leaves some out. The sample holds tens of thousands of clones, around 83% seen once. Input material: peripheral blood. These receptors came from an elderly woman with acute or convalescent COVID-19.

V usage is TRBV30 and J usage is TRBJ1-1; perhaps TRBD1 as D (5 bases). Trimming pared 2 bases from V and 1 base from J, leaving 17 bases between. The germline V gene has CDR1 GTSNPN and CDR2 SVGIG (reference sequence). This CDR3 comprises 16 residues. CDR3 in amino acids: CAWSPLSRVKNTEAFF. For the CDR3, the DNA is TGTGCCTGGAGTCCCCTCAGCAGGGTTAAGAACACTGAAGCTTTCTTT.

The CDR3 DNA is TGTGCCAGCAGTTCTCGACAGGGGGCCTCTCGAACTAATGAAAAACTGTTTTTT. It yields the protein CASSSRQGASRTNEKLFF. The chain combines TRBV27 with TRBJ1-4; 10 bases map to TRBD1. The CDR3 is made up of 18 amino acids. Germline trimming cut 4 bases from V and 1 base from J; bases unmatched to any gene: 9. Per the germline V gene, CDR1 is MNHEY and CDR2 is SMNVEV (reference sequence).

This chain uses TRBV10-2 with TRBJ2-7; 9 bases fit TRBD2. V lost 9 bases to trimming and J lost 2 bases; unmatched junction nucleotides: 11. Per the germline V gene, CDR1 is WSHSY and CDR2 is SAAADI. The CDR3 spans 15 residues. The CDR3 loop is CASTPSAGGAYEQYF. The CDR3 DNA reads as TGCGCCAGTACCCCTTCAGCGGGGGGTGCCTACGAGCAGTACTTC.

The CDR3 is CASSTSRQGAKRRSGANVLTF. Written as DNA, the CDR3 is TGTGCCAGTAGTACGTCTCGACAGGGGGCGAAGAGGAGGTCTGGGGCCAACGTCCTGACTTTC. The chain recombines TRBV19 with TRBJ2-6; the match to TRBD1 covers 10 bases. CDR1 and CDR2 from the germline V gene are LNHDA and SQIVND (reference sequence). Trimming cost V 4 bases and J 1 base; bases outside gene matches: 16. The CDR3 spans 21 residues.

V gene TRBV11-3 combines with J gene TRBJ1-5; TRBD1 aligns across 9 bases. Unmatched junction bases numbered 13, after V lost 3 bases and J lost 10 bases. The CDR3 extends over 16 amino acids. Germline values: CDR1 SGHNT, CDR2 YENEEA. CDR3 protein: CASSFESVQGARPQHF. The CDR3 DNA follows: TGTGCCAGCAGCTTCGAGAGCGTACAGGGGGCAAGACCCCAGCATTTT.

The chain joins TRBV4-1 to TRBJ2-1; 11 nucleotides line up with TRBD2. Losses at the gene ends were 1 base for V and 6 bases for J; bases not matched to a gene: 11. CDR3 size: 18 residues. CDR1 is MGHRA, CDR2 YSYEKL, per germline. This chain's CDR3 is CASSQGLAGGYFFNEQFF. CDR3 in DNA: TGCGCCAGCAGCCAAGGGCTAGCGGGGGGTTATTTTTTCAATGAGCAGTTCTTC.

The chain combines TRBV4-2 with TRBJ2-7, with TRBD2 as a possible D gene (6 bases). The germline gives CDR1 LGHNA, CDR2 YNFKEQ. V gave up 1 base and J gave up 2 bases, with 12 bases separating them. The CDR3 is 15 amino acids. The CDR3 loop reads CASSQGPGETYEQYF. DNA of the CDR3: TGTGCCAGCAGCCAAGGACCGGGGGAGACCTACGAGCAGTACTTC.

To note about this clone: A much larger clone is a single base away; this may be a read error. The J gene is TRBJ2-1, the V gene TRBV5-5; 13 bases are shared with TRBD2. Germline V gene data show CDR1 as SGHKS and CDR2 as YYEKEE (reference sequence). The length of the CDR3 is 15 residues. V was clipped by 4 bases and J by 4 bases; unmatched bases: 2. CDR3 in amino acids: CASSEGLAGYNEQFF. Here the CDR3 DNA reads TGTGCCAGCAGCGAGGGACTAGCGGGGTACAATGAGCAGTTCTTC.

This rearrangement joins TRBV5-1 to TRBJ2-1; 7 bases agree with TRBD1. The CDR3 runs 15 residues. Germline lookup yields CDR1 SGHRS and CDR2 YFSETQ. V trimming: 0 bases; J trimming: 4 bases; junction bases outside the gene matches: 4. The CDR3 spells CASSLGDSQYNEQFF. CDR3 DNA sequence: TGCGCCAGCAGCTTGGGGGACAGTCAATACAATGAGCAGTTCTTC.

V and J are TRBV15 and TRBJ2-2; D may be TRBD1 (7 bases). With 5 bases removed from V and 5 bases from J, the gap between germline ends came to 18 bases. Germline values: CDR1 LNHNV, CDR2 YYDKDF (reference sequence). This CDR3 is 16 amino acids long. CDR3 in amino acids: CATSSTGAGGTGELFF. In nucleotides, the CDR3 is TGTGCCACCAGCTCGACGGGGGCAGGGGGAACCGGGGAGCTGTTTTTT.

The rearrangement uses TRBV6-6 and TRBJ1-2, with D hard to call. Germline lookup yields CDR1 MNHNY and CDR2 SVGAGI (reference sequence). The CDR3 contains 14 residues. With 11 bases removed from V and 8 bases from J, the gap between germline ends came to 24 bases. Written as DNA, the CDR3 is TGTGCCGAATCAAAATCCCAGATGACCGGGGGCTACACCTTC. It encodes CAESKSQMTGGYTF.

The genes are TRBV27 and TRBJ1-6; TRBD1 is a possible D gene (6 bases). The germline V gene has CDR1 MNHEY and CDR2 SMNVEV (reference sequence). V was pared by 6 bases and J by 10 bases, with 19 bases between. The CDR3 extends over 15 amino acids. CDR3 sequence: CASSLWVGTGSPLHF. As DNA, the CDR3 is TGTGCCAGCAGCCTTTGGGTGGGAACAGGGTCACCCCTCCACTTT.

The CDR3 loop reads CASSLPRDINSPLHF. In DNA, the CDR3 is TGCGCCAGCAGCCTCCCTCGGGACATTAATTCACCCCTCCACTTT. The V call is TRBV5-1, the J call TRBJ1-6; perhaps TRBD1 as D (6 bases). The CDR3 sequence is 15 residues long. V lost 4 bases and J 6 bases, leaving 14 bases between the germline ends. Germline CDR1 SGHRS, CDR2 YFSETQ.

V usage is TRBV7-2 and J usage is TRBJ2-2; TRBD1 matches at 10 bases. This CDR3 is built from 14 residues. Germline assignment: CDR1 SGHTA and CDR2 FQGNSA. After removal of 5 bases from V and 7 bases from J, the junction contained 4 bases not matched to a gene. CDR3 in DNA: TGTGCCAGCAGCCTGGACAGGGGGAACGGGGAGCTGTTTTTT. The encoded protein is CASSLDRGNGELFF.